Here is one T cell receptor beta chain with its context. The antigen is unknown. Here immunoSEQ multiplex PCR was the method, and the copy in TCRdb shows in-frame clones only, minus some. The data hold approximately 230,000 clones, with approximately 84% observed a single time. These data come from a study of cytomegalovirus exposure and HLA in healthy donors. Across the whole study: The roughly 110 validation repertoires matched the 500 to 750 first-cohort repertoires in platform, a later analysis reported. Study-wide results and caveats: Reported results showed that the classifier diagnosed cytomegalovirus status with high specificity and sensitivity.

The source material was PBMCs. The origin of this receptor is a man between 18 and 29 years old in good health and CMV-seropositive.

CDR3 loop: CASSNIYEQYF. CDR3 sequence (DNA): TGTGCCAGCAGCAACATATACGAGCAGTACTTC. The chain carries TRBV6-5 and TRBJ2-7; D not resolved. Germline V gene sequence: CDR1 MNHEY, CDR2 SVGAGI. The CDR3 covers 11 residues. The V end was cut by 6 bases, the J end by 4 bases, with 7 bases between.